A single TCR beta chain is shown here with its context. The record originates from a study of blood T cell repertoires in COVID-19. The CDR3 has 14 amino acids. Germline loops: CDR1 SGHRS, CDR2 YFSETQ. Trimming stripped 8 bases from V and 0 bases from J, with 11 bases between. Authors' analysis steps: Estimates of nucleated cell counts were drawn from the amplification of reference gene primers. The table came from immunoSEQ multiplex PCR; TCRdb's copy has only in-frame clones and leaves some out. V and J calls and clone size are given by that table; D and trimming were obtained from the DNA. The sample records about 90,000 clones, approximately 80% being singletons.

Sequenced sample: peripheral blood. The chain is built from TRBV5-1 and TRBJ2-2, with a possible D match to TRBD2 (5 bases). The receptor was derived from a man between 50 and 59 years old with acute or convalescent COVID-19. The CDR3 reads CASTGNTNTGELFF. The CDR3 bases are TGCGCCAGTACCGGGAATACGAACACCGGGGAGCTGTTTTTT.